This T cell receptor beta chain originates from a study of technical replicates of blood from several donors. TCRdb's table, derived via immunoSEQ multiplex PCR, lists solely in-frame clones and lacks some. Among roughly 76,000 clones, 85% to 95% were seen once, and the ten largest hold about 0.25%. The V gene's germline CDR1 is MNHNS and CDR2 SASEGT. V was cut by 4 bases and J by 4 bases, with 10 bases left in between. The CDR3 covers 13 residues. The specimen was T cells isolated from PBMCs. The clonotype comes from a human donor in good health. The genes are TRBV6-1 and TRBJ1-1; the D gene is possibly TRBD1 (6 bases). The CDR3 nucleotides read TGTGCCAGCAGTGTTACAGGGCCCACTGAAGCTTTCTTT. Translation gives CASSVTGPTEAFF.